One and the same sample provided the 2 T cell receptor beta chains below, sequenced in a study of somatic mutations in cytotoxic T cells in rheumatoid arthritis. TCRdb's copy holds only in-frame clones and misses some; the assay was immunoSEQ multiplex PCR. The data show 23,000 or so clones, under 75% seen once. The sample taken for sequencing was CD8+ T cells sorted from blood. These receptors all come from a woman aged 18-29 years in good health.

This rearrangement joins TRBV28 to TRBJ1-2; maybe TRBD1 (5 bases). Germline loops: CDR1 MDHEN, CDR2 SYDVKM. Trimming pared 2 bases from V and 4 bases from J, leaving 8 bases between. The CDR3 sequence is 13 residues long. CDR3 sequence: CASSLRGGYGYTF. The CDR3 nucleotides are TGTGCCAGCAGTTTAAGGGGAGGCTATGGCTACACCTTC.

This rearrangement joins TRBV7-9 to TRBJ2-2, with 7 positions matching TRBD2. V lost 5 bases and J lost 7; bases outside the gene matches: 10. The V gene's germline CDR1 is SEHNR and CDR2 FQNEAQ (reference sequence). The CDR3 consists of 15 residues. CDR3 sequence: CASSPQRGDGGELFF. CDR3 in DNA: TGTGCCAGCAGCCCCCAACGGGGGGATGGCGGGGAGCTGTTTTTT.